The T cell receptor (beta chain) under discussion was sequenced for a study of early T cells in non-severe SARS-CoV-2 infection. In this sample, this clonotype turned up a few times. TCRdb re-called the 5' RACE reads with MiXCR, one entry per CDR3 protein. The table lists 65,000 to 80,000 distinct CDR3 sequences, over 10% of them singletons, with around 1.1% in the top ten. Sequenced material: whole blood. This TCR was sampled from an adult who was a healthcare worker with PCR-confirmed SARS-CoV-2 infection or an uninfected control (not recorded which).

CDR3 residues: CASSYAHLQETQYF. For the CDR3, the DNA is TGTGCCAGCAGTTACGCGCATCTCCAAGAGACCCAGTACTTC. The chain links TRBV6-5 to TRBJ2-5, with D uncertain. V was pared by 2 bases and J by 1 base, with 8 bases between. The CDR3 runs 14 residues. The V gene's germline CDR1 is MNHEY and CDR2 SVGAGI.